A single sample is the source of the 8 T cell receptor beta chains below, sequenced in a study of CD8 T cells in Susac syndrome. Reverse transcription used about 0.45 to 1 ug RNA and random hexamers. TCRdb re-called the immunoSEQ multiplex PCR reads through MiXCR, storing one row per CDR3 protein. Of about 250,000 distinct CDR3 sequences listed, about 94% were seen once; the top ten hold roughly 0.07%. The sample comprised CD4+ T cells from PBMCs. These receptors were collected from a human donor with multiple sclerosis.

The chain links TRBV5-4 to TRBJ2-5, with D tentatively TRBD2 (5 bases). V was clipped by 0 bases and J by 9 bases, with 12 bases between them. This CDR3 region has 13 residues. Germline V lookup: CDR1 SGHNT, CDR2 YYREEE (reference sequence). The CDR3 nucleotides are TGTGCCAGCAGCTTGGACCCCCCCGGGGCCCAGTACTTC. Translation gives CASSLDPPGAQYF.

The chain joins TRBV7-2 to TRBJ2-6, with D maybe TRBD1 (6 bases). The V end was cut by 7 bases, the J end by 0 bases, with 7 bases between. CDR1 is SGHTA, CDR2 FQGNSA, per germline. The CDR3 spans 14 residues. The CDR3 DNA follows: TGTGCCAGCAAGACAGGCTCTGGGGCCAACGTCCTGACTTTC. It yields the protein CASKTGSGANVLTF.

V usage is TRBV5-1 and J usage is TRBJ2-2, with 9 bases matching TRBD2. Germline assignment: CDR1 SGHRS and CDR2 YFSETQ. V shed 1 base, J shed 3 bases, and the junction held 1 base outside the gene matches. The CDR3 has 15 amino acids. In DNA, the CDR3 is TGCGCCAGCAGCTTGCCTAGCGGGGACACCGGGGAGCTGTTTTTT. It codes for CASSLPSGDTGELFF.

The chain links TRBV5-1 to TRBJ2-7; 10 bases fit TRBD1. V shed 4 bases, J shed 6 bases, and the junction held 7 bases outside the gene matches. CDR3 length equals 14 residues. CDR1 SGHRS and CDR2 YFSETQ come from the germline V gene. The CDR3 protein is CASSITGTGAEQYF. The CDR3 DNA follows: TGCGCCAGCAGCATAACCGGGACAGGGGCCGAGCAGTACTTC.

This sequence joins TRBV6-1 and TRBJ1-5; 7 bases are shared with TRBD1. Germline V gene data show CDR1 as MNHNS and CDR2 as SASEGT. The CDR3 sequence is 14 residues long. V was clipped by 5 bases and J by 7 bases; unmatched bases: 8. CDR3 nucleotide sequence: TGTGCCAGCAGTAGGGGGCCGGGCTGGCAGCCCCAGCATTTT. Translation: CASSRGPGWQPQHF.

The V and J genes are TRBV24-1 and TRBJ1-1; TRBD1 aligns across 11 bases. CDR1 is KGHDR and CDR2 is SFDVKD in the germline V gene. The CDR3 has 15 residues. J was trimmed by 3 bases and V by 4 bases; bases with no gene match: 3. This chain's CDR3 is CATSDPGQGDTEAFF. For the CDR3, the DNA is TGTGCCACCAGTGACCCGGGACAGGGGGACACTGAAGCTTTCTTT.

CDR3 loop: CASSQRNLQETQYF. CDR3 sequence (DNA): TGTGCCAGCAGCCAGCGGAATCTACAAGAGACCCAGTACTTC. The J gene is TRBJ2-5, the V gene TRBV3-1; D gene ambiguous. CDR1 is LGHDT, CDR2 YNNKEL, per germline (reference sequence). Between the trimmed V and J ends, which lost 3 bases and 2 bases, there was a span of 10 bases. The CDR3 runs to 14 residues.

This sequence joins TRBV12-5 and TRBJ1-1, with D tentatively TRBD1 (6 bases). V was trimmed by 0 bases and J by 10 bases, leaving 12 bases between them. From germline, CDR1 is LGHNT and CDR2 FRNRAP. This CDR3 contains 13 residues. The CDR3 spells CASGLVGGAGAFF. The CDR3 DNA reads as TGTGCTAGTGGTTTGGTCGGGGGCGCGGGAGCTTTCTTT.